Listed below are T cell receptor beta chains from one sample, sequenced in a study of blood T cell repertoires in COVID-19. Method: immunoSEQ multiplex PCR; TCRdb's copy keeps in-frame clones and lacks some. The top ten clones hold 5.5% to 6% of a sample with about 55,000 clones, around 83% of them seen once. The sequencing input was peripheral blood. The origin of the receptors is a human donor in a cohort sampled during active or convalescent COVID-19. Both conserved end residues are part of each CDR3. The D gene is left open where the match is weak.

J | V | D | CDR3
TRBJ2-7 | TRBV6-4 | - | CASSDPAGAQQYF
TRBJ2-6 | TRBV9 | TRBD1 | CASSVELEGDRMAGANVLTF
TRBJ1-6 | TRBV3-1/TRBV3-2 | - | CASSQDWSSYNSPLHF
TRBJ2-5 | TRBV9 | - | CASSVGGGEQETQYF
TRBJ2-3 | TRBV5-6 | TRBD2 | CASSSLAGTDTQYF
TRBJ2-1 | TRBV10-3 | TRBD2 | CAISESTGGLYNEQFF
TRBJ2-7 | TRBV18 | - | CASSPNRGSYEQYF
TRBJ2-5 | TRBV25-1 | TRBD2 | CASSEPGTRKETQYF
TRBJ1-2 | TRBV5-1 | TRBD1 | CASSLGQVANYGYTF
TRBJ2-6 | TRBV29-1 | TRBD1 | CSARTGRGANVLTF
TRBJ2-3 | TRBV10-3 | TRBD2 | CAIGLAGEGTDTQYF
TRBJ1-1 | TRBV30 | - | CAWSGLAGAGVTEAFF
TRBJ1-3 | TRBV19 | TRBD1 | CASSEPGQGGPGNTIYF
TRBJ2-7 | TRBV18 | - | CASSPPRSTYEQYF
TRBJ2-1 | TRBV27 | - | CASSLGGTGSIGQFF
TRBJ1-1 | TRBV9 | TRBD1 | CASSPRTGGTEAFF
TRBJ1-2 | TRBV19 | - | CASSLGRVSYGYTF
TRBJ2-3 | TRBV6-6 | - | CASSRADTQYF
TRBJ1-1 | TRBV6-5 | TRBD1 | CASRTRGLNTEAFF
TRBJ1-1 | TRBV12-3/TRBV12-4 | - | CASSFRGTEAFF
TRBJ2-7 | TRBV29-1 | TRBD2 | CSVGGGQAGGVRGEQYF
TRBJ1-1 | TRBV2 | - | CASTDQGSNTEAFF
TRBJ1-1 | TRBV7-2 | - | CASRSRRLNTEAFF
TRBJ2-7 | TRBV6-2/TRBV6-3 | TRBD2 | CASSTRTAGGEQYF
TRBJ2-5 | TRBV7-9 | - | CASSLDSNRARRETQYF
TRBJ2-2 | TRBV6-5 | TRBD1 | CASTAGGKTGELFF
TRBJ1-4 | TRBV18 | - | CASSPSSEKLFF
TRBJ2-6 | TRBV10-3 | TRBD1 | CAISVGTASSGANVLTF
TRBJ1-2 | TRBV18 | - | CASSPRRDEFNYGYTF
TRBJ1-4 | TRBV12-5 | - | CASGLVRWCRVSEKLFF
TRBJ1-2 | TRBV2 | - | CASSAGFAYGYTF
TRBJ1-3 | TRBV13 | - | CASSLEGGPGNTIYF
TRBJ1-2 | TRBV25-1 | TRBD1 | CASSEFSGGGAEGYTF
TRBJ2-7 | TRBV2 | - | CASSEGQDSYEQYF
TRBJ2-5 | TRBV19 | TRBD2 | CASRKYGSGVEETQYF
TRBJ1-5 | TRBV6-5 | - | CASSLGGAGNQPQHF
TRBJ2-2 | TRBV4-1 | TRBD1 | CASSQAGQGGPGELFF
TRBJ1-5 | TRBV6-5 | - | CASSQTNSNQPQHF
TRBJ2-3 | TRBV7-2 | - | CASSTGAERTDTQYF